This T cell receptor beta chain came from a study of cytomegalovirus exposure and HLA in healthy donors. Study-wide results and limits: For presence/absence analyses, sequencing depth was assumed to be roughly uniform across donors. On later analysis, the bulk of CMV-associated TCR beta chains appeared to be HLA-restricted. Sequencing probably produced one cluster of sequence variants that were highly shared.

The PCR contained 60 Vbeta and 13 Jbeta primers. The data were produced by immunoSEQ multiplex PCR, yet TCRdb's version contains in-frame clones alone and is incomplete. The sample includes under 200,000 clones, 75% of them seen just once. V was pared by 5 bases and J by 2 bases, with 19 bases between. Germline lookup yields CDR1 MNHEY and CDR2 SMNVEV (reference sequence). The CDR3 spans 16 residues. Concerning this clone: Its specificity is not known.

This chain links TRBV27 with TRBJ2-7; unclear D gene. The receptor's source is a male donor in good health and CMV-seronegative. The sample was PBMCs. This chain's CDR3 is CASSMSERATPYEQYF. DNA for the CDR3: TGTGCCAGCAGTATGTCTGAGCGCGCAACGCCCTACGAGCAGTACTTC.